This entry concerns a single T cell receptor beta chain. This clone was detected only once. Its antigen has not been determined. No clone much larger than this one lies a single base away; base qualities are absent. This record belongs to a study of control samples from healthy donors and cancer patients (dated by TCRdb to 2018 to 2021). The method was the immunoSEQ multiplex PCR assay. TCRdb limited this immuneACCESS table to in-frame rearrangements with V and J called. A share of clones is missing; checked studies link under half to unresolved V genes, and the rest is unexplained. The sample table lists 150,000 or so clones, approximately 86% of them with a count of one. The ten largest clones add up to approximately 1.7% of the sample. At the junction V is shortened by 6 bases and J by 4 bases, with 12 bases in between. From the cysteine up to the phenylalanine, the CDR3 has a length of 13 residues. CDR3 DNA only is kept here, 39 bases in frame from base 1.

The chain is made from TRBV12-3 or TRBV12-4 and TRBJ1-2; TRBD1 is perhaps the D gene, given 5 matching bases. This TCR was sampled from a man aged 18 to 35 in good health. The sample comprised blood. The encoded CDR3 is CASRHRSGYGYTF. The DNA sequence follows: TGTGCCAGCAGGCACAGGAGTGGCTATGGCTACACCTTC.